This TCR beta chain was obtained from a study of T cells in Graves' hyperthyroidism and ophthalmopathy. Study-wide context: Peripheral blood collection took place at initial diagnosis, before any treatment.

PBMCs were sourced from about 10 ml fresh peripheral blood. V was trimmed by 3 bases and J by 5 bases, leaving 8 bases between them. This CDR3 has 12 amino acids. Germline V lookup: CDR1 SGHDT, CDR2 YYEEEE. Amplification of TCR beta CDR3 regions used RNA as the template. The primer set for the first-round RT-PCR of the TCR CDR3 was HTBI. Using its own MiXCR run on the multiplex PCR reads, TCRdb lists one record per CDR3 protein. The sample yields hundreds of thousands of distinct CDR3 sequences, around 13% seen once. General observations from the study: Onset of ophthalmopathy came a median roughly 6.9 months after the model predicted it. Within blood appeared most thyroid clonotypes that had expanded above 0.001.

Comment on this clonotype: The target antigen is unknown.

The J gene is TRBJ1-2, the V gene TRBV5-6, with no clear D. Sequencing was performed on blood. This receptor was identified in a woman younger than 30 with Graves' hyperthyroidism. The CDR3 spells CASSYSQYGYTF. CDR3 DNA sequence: TGTGCCAGCAGCTATAGCCAATATGGCTACACCTTC.